These 10 T cell receptor beta chains originate from one sample sequenced in a study of T-cell memory formation after mild COVID-19. TCRdb used MiXCR to reprocess the 5' RACE reads, holding one entry per CDR3 protein. This table has about 240,000 distinct CDR3 sequences, over 9% appearing once. The sequenced sample was PBMCs or a T cell subset sorted from them (not recorded which). Every receptor here comes from a man aged 18 to 29 who had mild COVID-19 (a few samples of this study predate the infection). Cell type and time point are not known.

The chain recombines TRBV7-2 with TRBJ1-2; weak D call: TRBD1 (6 bases). The V gene's germline CDR1 is SGHTA and CDR2 FQGNSA. The germline V and J ends were trimmed by 4 bases and 4 bases, with 16 bases remaining between them. The CDR3 runs 15 residues. The CDR3 spells CASSYLGGQAYGYTF. CDR3 coding DNA: TGTGCCAGCAGCTACTTAGGGGGGCAGGCCTATGGCTACACCTTC.

This chain links TRBV24-1 with TRBJ2-3, with 8 bases fitting TRBD1. The CDR3 sequence is 16 residues long. Germline V CDR1 and CDR2: KGHDR, SFDVKD. With V trimmed by 2 bases and J by 0 bases, 3 bases remained unmatched. CDR3 coding DNA: TGTGCCACCAGTGATTCCAGGGGGCGAAGCACAGATACGCAGTATTTT. Its translation is CATSDSRGRSTDTQYF.

This clonotype was observed a handful of times. The chain couples TRBV29-1 to TRBJ1-2; D is possibly TRBD1 (6 bases). The CDR3 spans 10 residues. Deletions cut 6 bases from V and 7 bases from J, with 9 bases between. Germline CDR1 and CDR2: SQVTM and ANQGSEA. The CDR3 sequence is CSVDSAGYTF. CDR3 in DNA: TGCAGCGTGGACAGTGCTGGCTACACCTTC. Full variable domain (rest looked up from reference TRBV29-1 and TRBJ1-2): SAVISQKPSRDICQRGTSLTIQCQVDSQVTMMFWYRQQPGQSLTLIATANQGSEATYESGFVIDKFPISRPNLTFSTLTVSNMSPEDSSIYLCSVDSAGYTFGSGTRLTVV.

The V gene is TRBV7-2, the J gene TRBJ2-7, with TRBD1 identical over 9 bases. With 2 bases clipped from V and 6 bases from J, the junction kept 8 bases outside the gene matches. The germline V gene has CDR1 SGHTA and CDR2 FQGNSA. The CDR3 totals 15 residues. Here the CDR3 DNA reads TGTGCCAGCAGCTTAAGATTAGGACAGGGGAGCGAGCAGTACTTC. This translates into CASSLRLGQGSEQYF.

This clonotype occurred many times. This sequence joins TRBV7-2 and TRBJ2-3; maybe TRBD1 (5 bases). V was trimmed by 6 bases and J by 5 bases, leaving 9 bases between them. The germline CDR1 and CDR2 sequences are SGHTA and FQGNSA. The CDR3 length is 12 residues. CDR3 in DNA: TGTGCCAGCAGGGGGCCGGGAGATACGCAGTATTTT. This encodes CASRGPGDTQYF.

This clonotype was recorded many times. The rearrangement uses TRBV18 and TRBJ1-5; D remains unclear. This CDR3 region has 13 residues. Trimming pared 8 bases from V and 0 bases from J, leaving 8 bases between. Germline V gene data show CDR1 as KGHSH and CDR2 as LQKENI. The CDR3 DNA reads TGTGCCAGCAGTCCGGATAGCAATCAGCCCCAGCATTTT. Its protein is CASSPDSNQPQHF.

This clonotype was observed many times. CDR3 in amino acids: CASSLVWTGGHNEQFF. The DNA of the CDR3 is TGTGCCAGCAGCTTAGTGTGGACAGGGGGCCACAATGAGCAGTTCTTC. This rearrangement joins TRBV7-9 to TRBJ2-1; 11 bases map to TRBD1. Germline assignment: CDR1 SEHNR and CDR2 FQNEAQ (reference sequence). The CDR3 consists of 16 residues. The V and J ends lost 1 base and 5 bases, in that order; junction bases with no gene match: 4.

The gene calls are TRBV5-5 and TRBJ1-2; D remains unclear. Germline V gene sequence: CDR1 SGHKS, CDR2 YYEKEE (reference sequence). This CDR3 is 15 amino acids long. The germline V and J ends were trimmed by 1 base and 7 bases, with 17 bases remaining between them. CDR3 nucleotides: TGTGCCAGCAGCTTGTCGGTAATACCAGGAGGTGGCTACACCTTC. Its protein is CASSLSVIPGGGYTF.

In its sample, this clonotype was seen a few times. The V call is TRBV11-2, the J call TRBJ1-1, with 9 bases that match TRBD1. Per germline, CDR1 SGHAT and CDR2 FQNNGV. This CDR3 has 14 residues. The V gene end was trimmed by 5 bases and the J gene end by 5 bases; junction bases not matched to a gene: 6. The CDR3: CASSVQGADTEAFF. The CDR3 region has the DNA TGTGCCAGCAGCGTACAGGGGGCGGATACTGAAGCTTTCTTT.

The chain combines TRBV5-1 with TRBJ2-3; 7 bases are shared with TRBD2. Germline values: CDR1 SGHRS, CDR2 YFSETQ. V shed 0 bases and J 6 bases; nucleotides not matched to a gene: 7. CDR3 length equals 15 residues. The CDR3 reads CASSLATRGGDTQYF. CDR3 nucleotide sequence: TGCGCCAGCAGCTTGGCCACGCGGGGAGGGGATACGCAGTATTTT.